The table lists the clone carrying this TCR beta chain with a count of one. The V and J ends lost 4 bases and 4 bases respectively, with 18 bases between them. The CDR3 is made up of 16 amino acids. The germline gives CDR1 SGHRS, CDR2 YFSETQ. Using immunoSEQ multiplex PCR, the repertoire was profiled, and TCRdb retains in-frame clones only, with some absent. This table has fewer than 80,000 clones, around 85% appearing once. This sample was included in a study of technical replicates of blood from several donors. The chain couples TRBV5-1 to TRBJ2-1; D is ambiguous. The TCR was taken from a human donor in good health. Some clones in this sample may be carry-over from other donors' samples. What was sequenced was PBMCs. The CDR3 reads CASSLDGSHPYNEQFF. The DNA for the CDR3 is TGCGCCAGCAGCCTCGACGGTAGCCATCCTTACAATGAGCAGTTCTTC.